This TCR beta chain was captured by sequencing in a study of cytomegalovirus exposure and HLA in healthy donors. Study at large: Earlier work reported around 110 million unique TCR beta sequences from 180 million or so T cells. Among the approximately 380 donors who were genotyped, around 77% fell in the genetic ancestry cluster that is associated with self-reported Caucasian donors.

Study-level points and caveats: Later work found most CMV-associated TCR beta chains apparently HLA-restricted. For cytomegalovirus status, the classifier reportedly gave diagnoses with high specificity and sensitivity.

Regarding this clone: As yet, its antigen is unknown.

Per the germline V gene, CDR1 is MNHNY and CDR2 is SVGAGI (reference sequence). The length of the CDR3 is 14 residues. Unmatched junction bases numbered 8, after V lost 5 bases and J lost 9 bases. Researchers ran the PCR with 60 Vbeta and 13 Jbeta primers. Profiling relied on immunoSEQ multiplex PCR, and the TCRdb table lists in-frame clones only, not all of them. This table holds 160,000 or so clones, approximately 82% found once. What was sequenced was PBMCs. The chain couples TRBV6-6 to TRBJ2-1; 9 bases line up with TRBD2. This clonotype was sampled from a man in his forties or fifties in good health and CMV-seropositive. This CDR3 reads CASSHWTSDSEQFF. In DNA form, the CDR3 reads TGTGCCAGCAGTCATTGGACTAGCGATAGTGAGCAGTTCTTC.